This T cell receptor (beta chain) is drawn from a study of shared clonotypes between healthy human individuals. Study-level results: Blood alone was sampled, and tissue repertoires likely differ.

Authors' methods: In the immunoSEQ data, sequences were junction-only and lacked quality scores, so filtering differed. Profiling relied on immunoSEQ multiplex PCR, and the TCRdb table lists in-frame clones only, not all of them. For V, J and clone size, that table is used; D and trimming come from the DNA. Of 400,000 to 500,000 clones detected, 79% appear once; the ten largest clones hold roughly 12%. As concerns this clone: What it binds is not known.

Sequencing used PBMCs. This TCR was recovered from a woman between 40 and 50 years old in good health. Some clones in this sample may be carry-over from other donors' samples.

The CDR3 DNA reads as TGCGCCAGCAGCTTGGGGGGACTAGCGGGAAGCGAGCAGTACTTC. Translation: CASSLGGLAGSEQYF. The rearrangement joins TRBV5-1 to TRBJ2-7; 13 bases line up with TRBD2. Germline CDR1 SGHRS, CDR2 YFSETQ. This CDR3 spans 15 amino acids. After removal of 0 bases from V and 6 bases from J, the junction contained 3 bases not matched to a gene.